This passage covers 2 T cell receptor beta chains from one sample sequenced in a study of cytomegalovirus exposure and HLA in healthy donors. Method: immunoSEQ multiplex PCR; TCRdb's copy keeps in-frame clones and lacks some. The table shows 300,000 to 450,000 clones, with about nine tenths occurring only once. Sequencing input: PBMCs. The receptors derive from a woman aged 18-35 years in good health and CMV-seronegative.

The J gene is TRBJ2-3, the V gene TRBV27; D uncertain. Germline lookup yields CDR1 MNHEY and CDR2 SMNVEV (reference sequence). Trimming took off 2 bases at V and 1 base at J, with 4 bases between the two ends. The CDR3 extends over 13 amino acids. CDR3: CASSLSGTDTQYF. The CDR3 nucleotides read TGTGCCAGCAGTTTAAGCGGCACAGATACGCAGTATTTT.

The chain uses TRBV2 and TRBJ2-2; TRBD1 is a possible D gene (8 bases). Germline CDR1 reads SNHLY; CDR2 reads FYNNEI. The CDR3 is 15 amino acids. Trimming pared 4 bases from V and 5 bases from J, leaving 14 bases between. CDR3 amino acids: CASSVGQGGTGELFF. The DNA for the CDR3 is TGTGCCAGCAGTGTTGGACAGGGAGGGACCGGGGAGCTGTTTTTT.